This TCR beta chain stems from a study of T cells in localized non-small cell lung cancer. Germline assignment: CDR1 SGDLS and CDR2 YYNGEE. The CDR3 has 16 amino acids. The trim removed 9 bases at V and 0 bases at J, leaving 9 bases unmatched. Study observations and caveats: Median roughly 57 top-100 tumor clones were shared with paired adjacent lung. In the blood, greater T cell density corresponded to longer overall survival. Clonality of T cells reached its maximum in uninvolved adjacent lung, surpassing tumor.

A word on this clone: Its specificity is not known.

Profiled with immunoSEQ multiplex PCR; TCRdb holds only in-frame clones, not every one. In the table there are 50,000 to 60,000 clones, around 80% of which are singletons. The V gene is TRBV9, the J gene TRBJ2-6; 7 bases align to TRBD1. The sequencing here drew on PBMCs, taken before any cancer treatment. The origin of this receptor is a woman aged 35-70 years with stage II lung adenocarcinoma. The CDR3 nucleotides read TGTGCCATCGACAGGGCGTTTTTCTCTGGGGCCAACGTCCTGACTTTC. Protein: CAIDRAFFSGANVLTF.